Below, 10 T cell receptor beta chains from the same sample are listed, as sequenced in a study of shared clonotypes between healthy human individuals. Clones were read by immunoSEQ multiplex PCR, and TCRdb kept only the in-frame ones, dropping some. The table shows approximately 460,000 clones, with about 74% occurring only once. Sequencing input: PBMCs. Every receptor here comes from a middle-aged woman in good health. Some clones in this sample may be carry-over from other donors' samples.

The J gene is TRBJ2-1, the V gene TRBV6-1; D gene ambiguous. Germline loops: CDR1 MNHNS, CDR2 SASEGT. The CDR3 is 15 amino acids. Trimming pared 6 bases from V and 3 bases from J, leaving 15 bases between. The CDR3 DNA is TGTGCCAGCAGGGTCCTCCGAATGAACTACAATGAGCAGTTCTTC. Amino acids: CASRVLRMNYNEQFF.

The chain combines TRBV7-2 with TRBJ2-7; 7 bases match TRBD1. The germline V gene encodes CDR1 SGHTA and CDR2 FQGNSA. The J segment lost 2 bases and the V segment lost 5 bases, leaving 9 bases of the junction unmatched. The CDR3 consists of 15 residues. The CDR3 nucleotides read TGTGCCAGCAGCCGACAGGGTGGGGGCACCTACGAGCAGTACTTC. Translation: CASSRQGGGTYEQYF.

The V gene is TRBV7-9, the J gene TRBJ2-1; D is possibly TRBD2 (6 bases). This CDR3 region has 11 residues. CDR1 and CDR2 from the germline V gene are SEHNR and FQNEAQ (reference sequence). The CDR3 DNA reads TGTGTGGCGGGAATGAGGAATGAGCAGTTCTTC. This codes for CVAGMRNEQFF.

J is TRBJ2-1 and V is TRBV5-1; 13 nucleotides agree with TRBD2. Germline V gene data show CDR1 as SGHRS and CDR2 as YFSETQ. V shed 3 bases, J shed 4 bases, and the junction held 4 bases outside the gene matches. This CDR3 comprises 16 residues. This CDR3 reads CASSSLAGGQYNEQFF. The CDR3 region has the DNA TGCGCCAGCAGCTCACTAGCGGGAGGGCAATACAATGAGCAGTTCTTC.

There are a few counts of this clone. V is TRBV28 and J is TRBJ1-1; D gene unclear. Trimming took off 10 bases at V and 1 base at J, with 19 bases between the two ends. Germline CDR1 MDHEN, CDR2 SYDVKM. The CDR3 totals 15 residues. CDR3 sequence reads: CATGDAGSPNTEAFF. CDR3 nucleotide sequence: TGTGCCACCGGAGACGCCGGAAGTCCGAACACTGAAGCTTTCTTT.

About this clone itself: An end of the junction does not agree with germline; a read error may underlie this. Here the CDR3 reads CASSLGSRANKQFF. The CDR3 region has the DNA TGCGCCAGCAGCCTAGGGTCAAGGGCCAATAAGCAGTTCTTC. V usage is TRBV5-1 and J usage is TRBJ2-1; D is unclear. This CDR3 has 14 amino acids. The germline V gene has CDR1 SGHRS and CDR2 YFSETQ.

This rearrangement joins TRBV19 to TRBJ2-3, with TRBD1 as a possible D gene (6 bases). Germline-derived CDR1 and CDR2 are LNHDA and SQIVND (reference sequence). Trimming shortened V by 1 base and J by 12 bases, and 14 bases separated the two germline ends. The CDR3 runs 13 residues. In nucleotides, the CDR3 is TGTGCCAGTAGTATAGCGGGACACCAGTCTCAGTATTTT. This codes for CASSIAGHQSQYF.

V gene TRBV28 combines with J gene TRBJ1-2; no clear D gene. Looked up from germline, CDR1 is MDHEN and CDR2 is SYDVKM. This CDR3 has 12 residues. V lost 4 bases and J lost 4, with 7 bases in between. CDR3 region: CASSSEFYGYTF. The CDR3 DNA reads as TGTGCCAGCAGTTCAGAGTTCTATGGCTACACCTTC.

The chain uses TRBV7-9 and TRBJ2-1; 8 nucleotides align to TRBD2. This CDR3 is 14 amino acids long. Germline lookup yields CDR1 SEHNR and CDR2 FQNEAQ (reference sequence). After removal of 5 bases from V and 9 bases from J, the junction contained 9 bases not matched to a gene. The CDR3 bases are TGTGCCAGCAGCACCACGGGACTAGTCAGTGAGCAGTTCTTC. Protein: CASSTTGLVSEQFF.

V usage is TRBV2 and J usage is TRBJ2-7; 8 bases align to TRBD1. Germline loops: CDR1 SNHLY, CDR2 FYNNEI. The junction had 2 bases not matched to a gene; V was cut back by 8 bases and J by 2 bases. The CDR3 loop spans 12 amino acids. The CDR3 bases are TGTGCCAGCGACAGGGGAACCTACGAGCAGTACTTC. Its protein product is CASDRGTYEQYF.